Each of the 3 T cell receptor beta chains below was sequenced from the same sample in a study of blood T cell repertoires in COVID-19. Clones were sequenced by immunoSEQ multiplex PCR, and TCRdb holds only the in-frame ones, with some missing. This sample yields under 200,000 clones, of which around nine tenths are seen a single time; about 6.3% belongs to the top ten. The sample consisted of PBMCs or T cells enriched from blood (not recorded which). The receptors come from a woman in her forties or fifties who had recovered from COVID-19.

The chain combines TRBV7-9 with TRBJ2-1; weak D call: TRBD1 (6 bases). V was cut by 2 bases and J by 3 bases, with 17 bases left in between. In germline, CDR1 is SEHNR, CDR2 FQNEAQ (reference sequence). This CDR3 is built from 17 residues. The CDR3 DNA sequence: TGTGCCAGCAGCTTAAGGGCAGGCAGGGGAAACTACAATGAGCAGTTCTTC. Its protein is CASSLRAGRGNYNEQFF.

CDR3 amino acids: CASSMQGGGKAPLHF. The DNA of the CDR3 is TGTGCCAGTAGTATGCAGGGCGGTGGTAAGGCACCCCTCCACTTT. The rearrangement joins TRBV19 to TRBJ1-6, with D possibly matching TRBD1 (5 bases). The CDR3 contains 15 residues. Trimming cost V 3 bases and J 11 bases, with 17 bases left between them. Per the germline V gene, CDR1 is LNHDA and CDR2 is SQIVND (reference sequence).

CDR3 DNA: TGTGCCAGCAGTTACAGCCTAGCCAAAAACATTCAGTACTTC. Amino acids: CASSYSLAKNIQYF. The chain joins TRBV6-2 or TRBV6-3 to TRBJ2-4; D gene ambiguous. Trimming took off 2 bases at V and 0 bases at J, with 5 bases between the two ends. Per the germline V gene, CDR1 is MNHEY and CDR2 is SVGEGT. This CDR3 has 14 amino acids.